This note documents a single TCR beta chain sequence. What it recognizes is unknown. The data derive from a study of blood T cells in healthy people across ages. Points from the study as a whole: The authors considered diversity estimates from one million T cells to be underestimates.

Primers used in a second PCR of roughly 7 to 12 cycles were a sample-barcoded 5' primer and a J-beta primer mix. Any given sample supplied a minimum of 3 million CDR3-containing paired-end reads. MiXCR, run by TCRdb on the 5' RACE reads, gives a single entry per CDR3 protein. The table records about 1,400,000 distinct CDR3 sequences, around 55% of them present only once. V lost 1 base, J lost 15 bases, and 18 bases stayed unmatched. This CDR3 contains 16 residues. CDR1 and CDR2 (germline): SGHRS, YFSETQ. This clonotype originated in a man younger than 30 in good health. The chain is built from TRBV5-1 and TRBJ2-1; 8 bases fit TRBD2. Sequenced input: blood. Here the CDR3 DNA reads TGCGCCAGCAGCTTGAGCTATCGGAAGGGGCGGGAGGCGTGGTTCTTC. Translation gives CASSLSYRKGREAWFF.